The following is a TCR beta chain sequence with its context. Its cognate antigen is unknown. Preparation of TCR beta libraries was done by quantitative 5'-RACE with molecular barcodes. TCRdb analysed the 5' RACE reads with MiXCR anew, one entry per CDR3 protein. This sample yields some 270,000 distinct CDR3 sequences, of which over 15% are seen a single time; around 33% belongs to the top ten. The V gene's germline CDR1 is LGHDT and CDR2 YNNKEL (reference sequence). Trimming took off 2 bases at V and 5 bases at J, with 11 bases between the two ends. The CDR3 is made up of 14 amino acids. The data are from a study of CD8 T cells in ankylosing spondylitis. Overall study findings and caveats: Clones linked to disease were reported to show significant enrichment in matched ankylosing spondylitis synovial fluid. Seemingly distinctive of ankylosing spondylitis blood was a TCR beta motif formed by eight highly homologous variants.

The sample consisted of blood, either unsorted or a sorted T cell fraction (not recorded which). This sequence joins TRBV3-1 and TRBJ2-3, with a possible D match to TRBD2 (5 bases). This TCR derives from a male donor with ankylosing spondylitis or in good health (not recorded which). The CDR3 DNA follows: TGTGCCAGCAGCCAAACGGGGATGAAAGATACGCAGTATTTT. Its protein is CASSQTGMKDTQYF.